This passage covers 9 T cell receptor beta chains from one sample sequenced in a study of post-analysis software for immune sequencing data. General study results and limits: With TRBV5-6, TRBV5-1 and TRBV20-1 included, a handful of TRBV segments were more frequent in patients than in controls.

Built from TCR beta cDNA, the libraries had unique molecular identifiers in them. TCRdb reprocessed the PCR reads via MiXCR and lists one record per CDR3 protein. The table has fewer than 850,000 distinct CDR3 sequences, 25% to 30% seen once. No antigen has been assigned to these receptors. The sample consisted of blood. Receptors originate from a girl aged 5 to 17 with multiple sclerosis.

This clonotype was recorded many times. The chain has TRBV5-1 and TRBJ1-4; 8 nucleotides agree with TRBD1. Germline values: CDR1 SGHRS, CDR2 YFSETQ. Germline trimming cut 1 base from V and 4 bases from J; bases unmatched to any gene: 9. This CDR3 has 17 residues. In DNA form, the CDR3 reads TGCGCCAGCAGCTTGCGATCCGGGACAGGCTTTAATGAAAAACTGTTTTTT. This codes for CASSLRSGTGFNEKLFF.

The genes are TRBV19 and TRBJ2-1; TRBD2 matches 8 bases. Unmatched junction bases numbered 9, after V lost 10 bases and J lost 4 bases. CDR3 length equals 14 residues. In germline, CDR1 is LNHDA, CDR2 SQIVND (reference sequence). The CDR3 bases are TGTGCCACCTCATGGGCGGGGGGTTACAATGAGCAGTTCTTC. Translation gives CATSWAGGYNEQFF. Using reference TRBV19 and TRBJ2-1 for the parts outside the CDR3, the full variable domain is DGGITQSPKYLFRKEGQNVTLSCEQNLNHDAMYWYRQDPGQGLRLIYYSQIVNDFQKGDIAEGYSVSREKKESFPLTVTSAQKNPTAFYLCATSWAGGYNEQFFGPGTRLTVL.

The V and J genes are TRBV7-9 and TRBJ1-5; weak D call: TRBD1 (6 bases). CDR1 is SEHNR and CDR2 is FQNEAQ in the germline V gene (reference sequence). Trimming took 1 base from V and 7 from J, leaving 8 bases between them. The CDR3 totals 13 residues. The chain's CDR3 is CASSLGDKQPQHF. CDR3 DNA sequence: TGTGCCAGCAGCTTAGGGGACAAGCAGCCCCAGCATTTT.

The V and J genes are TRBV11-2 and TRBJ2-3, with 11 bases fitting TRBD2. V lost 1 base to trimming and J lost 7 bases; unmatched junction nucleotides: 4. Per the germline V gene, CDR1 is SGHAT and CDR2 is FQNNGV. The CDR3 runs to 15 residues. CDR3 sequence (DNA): TGTGCCAGCAGCTTAGCGCTAGCGGGAGGAAATACGCAGTATTTT. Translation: CASSLALAGGNTQYF.

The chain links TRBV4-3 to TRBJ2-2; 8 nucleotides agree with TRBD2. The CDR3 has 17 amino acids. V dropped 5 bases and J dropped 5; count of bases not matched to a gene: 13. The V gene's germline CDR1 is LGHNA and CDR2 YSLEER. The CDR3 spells CASSSLSAGGGTGELFF. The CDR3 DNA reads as TGCGCCAGCAGCTCCCTAAGTGCGGGAGGTGGTACCGGGGAGCTGTTTTTT.

The CDR3 reads CASSLRLAGVDTQYF. The CDR3 nucleotides are TGTGCCAGCAGTTTACGACTAGCGGGAGTGGATACGCAGTATTTT. V gene TRBV27 combines with J gene TRBJ2-3; TRBD2 matches at 12 bases. The CDR3 spans 15 residues. V trimming: 2 bases; J trimming: 6 bases; junction bases outside the gene matches: 3. Germline lookup yields CDR1 MNHEY and CDR2 SMNVEV (reference sequence).

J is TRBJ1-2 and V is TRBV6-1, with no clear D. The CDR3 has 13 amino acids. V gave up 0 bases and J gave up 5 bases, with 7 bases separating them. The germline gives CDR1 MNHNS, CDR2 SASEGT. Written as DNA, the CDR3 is TGTGCCAGCAGTGAAGCAGGCCCTTATGGCTACACCTTC. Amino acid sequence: CASSEAGPYGYTF.

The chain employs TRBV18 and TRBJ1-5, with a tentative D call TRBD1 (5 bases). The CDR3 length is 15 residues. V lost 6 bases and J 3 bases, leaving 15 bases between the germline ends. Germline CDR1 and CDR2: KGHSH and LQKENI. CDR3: CASSPAGGVNQPQHF. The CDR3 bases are TGTGCCAGCTCTCCGGCCGGGGGAGTCAATCAGCCCCAGCATTTT. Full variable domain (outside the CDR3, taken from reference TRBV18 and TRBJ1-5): NAGVMQNPRHLVRRRGQEARLRCSPMKGHSHVYWYRQLPEEGLKFMVYLQKENIIDESGMPKERFSAEFPKEGPSILRIQQVVRGDSAAYFCASSPAGGVNQPQHFGDGTRLSIL.

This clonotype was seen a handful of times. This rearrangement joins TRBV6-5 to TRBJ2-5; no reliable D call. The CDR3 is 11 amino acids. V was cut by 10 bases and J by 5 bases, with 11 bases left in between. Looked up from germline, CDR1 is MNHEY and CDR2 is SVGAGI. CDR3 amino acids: CATRSWETQYF. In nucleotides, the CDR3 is TGTGCCACGCGGTCCTGGGAGACCCAGTACTTC.